This entry lists 30 T cell receptor beta chains sequenced from one sample in a study of T cell repertoires in cytomegalovirus infection. TCRdb re-called the reads with MiXCR, one entry per CDR3 protein. The sample contains 900,000 to 950,000 distinct CDR3 sequences, approximately 30% of which appear only once. These receptors have no identified antigens. Sequencing used cultured CD8+ T cells from PBMCs, obtained from culture after CMV antigen stimulation. Receptors originate from a human donor in good health (CMV status not recorded). Some clones in this sample may be carry-over from other donors' samples.

CDR3 DNA: TGTGCCAGCAGTTATCCCCAGGGATTCGAGCAGTACTTC. Protein: CASSYPQGFEQYF. The genes are TRBV6-6 and TRBJ2-7; possible D gene TRBD1, 5 bases. The V gene lost 3 bases and the J gene lost 6 bases, with 12 bases spanning the gap. CDR3 length: 13 amino acids. Germline V lookup: CDR1 MNHNY, CDR2 SVGAGI (reference sequence).

The rearrangement links TRBV20-1 to TRBJ2-1; no firm D call. CDR1 is DFQATT and CDR2 is SNEGSKA in the germline V gene (reference sequence). Trimming cost V 0 bases and J 4 bases, with 10 bases left between them. The CDR3 covers 14 residues. This chain's CDR3 is CSARDSLLYNEQFF. CDR3 DNA: TGCAGTGCTAGAGATAGTCTCCTTTACAATGAGCAGTTCTTC.

Of note for this clonotype: With a much larger clone just one base away, this may be a read error. The CDR3 reads CASSPLLALINMNTEAFF. CDR3 DNA: TGTGCCAGCAGCCCACTTCTCGCATTAATCAACATGAACACTGAAGCTTTCTTT. V usage is TRBV7-1 and J usage is TRBJ1-1; D unclear. TRBV7-1 is treated as an ORF (open reading frame) with a function not yet certain. The length of the CDR3 is 18 residues. Trimming pared 5 bases from V and 0 bases from J, leaving 22 bases between.

This clonotype was detected a few times. CDR3 protein: CASCRTGGTDTQYF. CDR3 sequence (DNA): TGTGCCAGCTGCCGGACGGGGGGCACAGATACGCAGTATTTT. The chain joins TRBV27 to TRBJ2-3; perhaps TRBD2 as D (6 bases). From germline, CDR1 is MNHEY and CDR2 SMNVEV (reference sequence). The CDR3 totals 14 residues. Trimming took off 8 bases at V and 1 base at J, with 13 bases between the two ends.

This chain links TRBV27 with TRBJ1-6; 7 positions match TRBD1. The CDR3 is 15 amino acids. The V segment lost 2 bases and the J segment 8 bases; nucleotides outside the gene matches: 6. Germline CDR1 is MNHEY and CDR2 is SMNVEV (reference sequence). The CDR3 nucleotides are TGTGCCAGCAGTTTAATAGGGACAGTATATTCACCCCTCCACTTT. Translated: CASSLIGTVYSPLHF.

This clonotype was detected a few times. The chain uses TRBV12-3 or TRBV12-4 and TRBJ1-2; 10 nucleotides line up with TRBD1. The CDR3 is 16 residues long. With 2 bases clipped from V and 1 base from J, the junction kept 4 bases outside the gene matches. The CDR3 coding sequence is TGTGCCAGCAGTTTATACGGGACAGGGGATAACTATGGCTACACCTTC. Translation gives CASSLYGTGDNYGYTF.

The gene calls are TRBV6-6 and TRBJ2-2; D not certain. The length of the CDR3 is 16 residues. From germline, CDR1 is MNHNY and CDR2 SVGAGI (reference sequence). The V gene lost 2 bases and the J gene lost 7 bases, with 17 bases spanning the gap. The CDR3 DNA reads as TGTGCCAGCAGTTACCCAAGTCTGGTAGATCACGGGGAGCTGTTTTTT. Encoded protein: CASSYPSLVDHGELFF.

The chain couples TRBV6-5 to TRBJ1-2; tentative D call: TRBD1 (5 bases). Germline V gene lookup returns CDR1 MNHEY and CDR2 SVGAGI. V was pared by 2 bases and J by 2 bases, with 18 bases between. This CDR3 region has 17 residues. The CDR3 DNA reads TGTGCCAGCAGTTACGAAGGCGCAGGGAGCTTCAACTATGGCTACACCTTC. This gives the protein CASSYEGAGSFNYGYTF.

The rearrangement links TRBV6-5 to TRBJ1-5, with D possibly matching TRBD1 (6 bases). This CDR3 is built from 16 residues. V lost 5 bases, J lost 3 bases, and 17 bases lay in between. The germline gives CDR1 MNHEY, CDR2 SVGAGI. CDR3 in amino acids: CASSEAKGGLNQPQHF. DNA of the CDR3: TGTGCCAGCAGTGAAGCAAAAGGGGGACTCAATCAGCCCCAGCATTTT.

With respect to this clonotype: A read error may be the cause here, since a much bigger clone is one base away. V gene TRBV2 combines with J gene TRBJ2-3, with 12 bases lining up with TRBD2. CDR1 and CDR2 from the germline V gene are SNHLY and FYNNEI. The junction had 9 bases not matched to a gene; V was cut back by 6 bases and J by 5 bases. This CDR3 has 16 amino acids. Here the CDR3 reads CASSLTSGGTGDTQYF. CDR3 nucleotide sequence: TGTGCCAGCAGCCTCACTAGCGGGGGGACCGGAGATACGCAGTATTTT. Together with reference TRBV2 and TRBJ2-3, the CDR3 gives the full variable domain: EPEVTQTPSHQVTQMGQEVILRCVPISNHLYFYWYRQILGQKVEFLVSFYNNEISEKSEIFDDQFSVERPDGSNFTLKIRSTKLEDSAMYFCASSLTSGGTGDTQYFGPGTRLTVL.

This clonotype was recorded at least ten times. In DNA, the CDR3 is TGTGCCAGCAGTTTCTGGACAGGGGGCGCGGGGGACCAACCTGAAGCTTTCTTT. This translates into CASSFWTGGAGDQPEAFF. The chain couples TRBV12-3 or TRBV12-4 to TRBJ1-1, with 11 bases lining up with TRBD1. J gave up 6 bases and V 3 bases, and 15 bases lay outside the gene matches. The length of the CDR3 is 18 residues.

This clonotype was seen only once. This may stem from a read error, because a much larger clone lies one nucleotide away. The rearrangement uses TRBV7-8 and TRBJ2-5; D might be TRBD1 (6 bases). Germline V gene data show CDR1 as SGHVS and CDR2 as FQNEAQ. V lost 5 bases and J lost 4, with 26 bases in between. CDR3 length equals 18 residues. Here the CDR3 reads CASSHDRTILAKRETQYF. For the CDR3, the DNA is TGTGCCAGCAGCCACGACAGGACAATCCTGGCCAAAAGAGAGACCCAGTACTTC.

Ten or more counts support this clonotype. V is TRBV6-6 and J is TRBJ1-2; the match to TRBD1 covers 10 bases. CDR3 length: 14 amino acids. Germline trimming cut 4 bases from V and 6 bases from J; bases unmatched to any gene: 5. The germline gives CDR1 MNHNY, CDR2 SVGAGI (reference sequence). In DNA, the CDR3 is TGTGCCAGCAGTTTAACCGGGACAGGGGATGGCTACACCTTC. Residues: CASSLTGTGDGYTF.

The chain has TRBV6-1 and TRBJ2-3, with TRBD2 identical over 11 bases. From germline, CDR1 is MNHNS and CDR2 SASEGT. V dropped 3 bases and J dropped 2; count of bases not matched to a gene: 7. This CDR3 region has 17 residues. The DNA for the CDR3 is TGTGCCAGCAGTGAGCCGCTAGCGGGGGGTTACACAGATACGCAGTATTTT. It is translated as CASSEPLAGGYTDTQYF.

There are a few counts of this clonotype. The V gene is TRBV27, the J gene TRBJ1-6, with 9 bases matching TRBD1. V lost 5 bases to trimming and J lost 9 bases; unmatched junction nucleotides: 8. Germline CDR1 and CDR2: MNHEY and SMNVEV (reference sequence). This CDR3 contains 15 residues. The CDR3 DNA follows: TGTGCCAGCAGTGTCCGGGACAGGGCTGGTTCACCCCTCCACTTT. Protein: CASSVRDRAGSPLHF.

This clonotype was seen ten or more times. The gene calls are TRBV18 and TRBJ2-2, with D unresolved. The germline V and J ends were trimmed by 0 bases and 0 bases, with 8 bases remaining between them. The length of the CDR3 is 16 residues. Germline V gene lookup returns CDR1 KGHSH and CDR2 LQKENI. CDR3: CASSPPVRSNTGELFF. The CDR3 DNA is TGTGCCAGCTCACCACCGGTCAGGTCGAACACCGGGGAGCTGTTTTTT.

This sequence joins TRBV4-1 and TRBJ2-2; no definite D call. The CDR3 is 16 residues long. Between the trimmed V and J ends, which lost 0 bases and 1 base, there was a span of 9 bases. Germline lookup yields CDR1 MGHRA and CDR2 YSYEKL. In nucleotides, the CDR3 is TGCGCCAGCAGCCAAGAAGGCACCTTGAACACCGGGGAGCTGTTTTTT. Residues: CASSQEGTLNTGELFF.

The V call is TRBV20-1, the J call TRBJ2-5; D perhaps matches TRBD1 (6 bases). V was pared by 3 bases and J by 5 bases, with 13 bases between. Looked up from germline, CDR1 is DFQATT and CDR2 is SNEGSKA (reference sequence). The CDR3 has 13 amino acids. The CDR3, as DNA: TGCAGTGCTAGCCCGCCAGGGGTGGAGACCCAGTACTTC. Protein product: CSASPPGVETQYF.

This clonotype is a singleton in its sample. The rearrangement joins TRBV19 to TRBJ1-1; D not resolved. Germline assignment: CDR1 LNHDA and CDR2 SQIVND (reference sequence). The CDR3 has 15 amino acids. Trimming removed 3 bases from V and 1 base from J, with 12 bases in between. Written as DNA, the CDR3 is TGTGCCAGTAGTATCCGCCCGCCACCGAACACTGAAGCTTTCTTT. This translates into CASSIRPPPNTEAFF.

The genes are TRBV7-2 and TRBJ1-1, with unresolved D. CDR1 and CDR2 (germline): SGHTA, FQGNSA. V lost 0 bases to trimming and J lost 3 bases, with 17 bases between them. CDR3 size: 17 residues. CDR3 protein: CTSSLAPPRDGYTEAFF. The CDR3 DNA sequence: TGTACCAGCAGCTTAGCGCCCCCAAGAGACGGGTACACTGAAGCTTTCTTT.

This rearrangement joins TRBV6-6 to TRBJ2-7; TRBD1 aligns across 10 bases. After removal of 4 bases from V and 0 bases from J, the junction contained 3 bases not matched to a gene. Germline lookup yields CDR1 MNHNY and CDR2 SVGAGI (reference sequence). The CDR3 is 15 residues long. The CDR3: CASSWGQGNSYEQYV. CDR3 DNA sequence: TGTGCCAGCAGTTGGGGACAGGGGAACTCCTACGAGCAGTACGTC.

The CDR3 DNA follows: TGCGCCAGCAGCCAGTTACCGGGACTAGCGGGGGAGCTCACAGATACGCAGTATTTT. Translated, it gives CASSQLPGLAGELTDTQYF. The V gene is TRBV4-1, the J gene TRBJ2-3, with 14 bases matching TRBD2. The CDR3 consists of 19 residues. V trimming: 3 bases; J trimming: 2 bases; junction bases outside the gene matches: 10. In germline, CDR1 is MGHRA, CDR2 YSYEKL.

The gene calls are TRBV10-2 and TRBJ2-2, with D perhaps given as TRBD1 or TRBD2 (5 bases each). Per germline, CDR1 WSHSY and CDR2 SAAADI. CDR3 length: 14 amino acids. V was trimmed by 7 bases and J by 5 bases, leaving 14 bases between them. The CDR3 loop reads CASISRGGTGELFF. The CDR3 DNA is TGCGCCAGCATAAGTCGGGGCGGAACCGGGGAGCTGTTTTTT.

This clonotype was counted between two and nine times. The rearrangement joins TRBV7-2 to TRBJ1-5; TRBD1 matches at 7 bases. Looked up from germline, CDR1 is SGHTA and CDR2 is FQGNSA. V lost 1 base and J lost 9; bases outside the gene matches: 15. The CDR3 is made up of 17 amino acids. CDR3 bases: TGTGCCAGCAGCTTAGATGAGACAGGGTTCTTTTCTCTGCCCCAGCATTTT. It yields the protein CASSLDETGFFSLPQHF.

The CDR3 reads CSARGDRVSYEQYF. DNA of the CDR3: TGCAGTGCTAGAGGGGACAGGGTCAGCTACGAGCAGTACTTC. The chain is built from TRBV20-1 and TRBJ2-7; 9 bases line up with TRBD1. Germline values: CDR1 DFQATT, CDR2 SNEGSKA (reference sequence). The CDR3 is made up of 14 amino acids. With V trimmed by 1 base and J by 3 bases, 4 bases remained unmatched.

In its sample, this clonotype was seen a few times. The chain carries TRBV27 and TRBJ1-1; D gene ambiguous. Germline V lookup: CDR1 MNHEY, CDR2 SMNVEV (reference sequence). The V gene lost 5 bases and the J gene lost 5 bases, with 12 bases spanning the gap. The CDR3 is 13 residues long. CDR3 protein: CASSINSGTEAFF. In DNA, the CDR3 is TGTGCCAGCAGTATTAATAGTGGTACTGAAGCTTTCTTT.

This clonotype was seen only a few times. This chain links TRBV28 with TRBJ1-2, with D possibly matching TRBD1 (5 bases). Germline CDR1 is MDHEN and CDR2 is SYDVKM. V dropped 5 bases and J dropped 7 bases, with 17 bases sitting between them. The CDR3 consists of 14 residues. The chain's CDR3 is CASSPPGGHFGYTF. For the CDR3, the DNA is TGTGCCAGCAGTCCCCCGGGAGGACACTTTGGCTACACCTTC.

The V and J genes are TRBV7-9 and TRBJ2-5; D uncertain. The V and J ends lost 5 bases and 2 bases respectively, with 9 bases between them. CDR1 and CDR2 from the germline V gene are SEHNR and FQNEAQ (reference sequence). CDR3 length: 13 amino acids. CDR3 amino acids: CASSPPDQETQYF. CDR3 nucleotide sequence: TGTGCCAGCAGCCCTCCGGATCAAGAGACCCAGTACTTC.

This clonotype appeared a few times. Just one base apart from a much larger clone, this may be a read error. The chain joins TRBV27 to TRBJ2-6; D is ambiguous. V dropped 7 bases and J dropped 3 bases, with 7 bases sitting between them. Germline V gene lookup returns CDR1 MNHEY and CDR2 SMNVEV (reference sequence). This CDR3 has 13 residues. Written as DNA, the CDR3 is TGTGCCAGCACCTTTGGTGGGGCCAACGTCCTGACTTTC. Its translation is CASTFGGANVLTF.

This clonotype was detected only a few times. The rearrangement uses TRBV6-5 and TRBJ2-3; 7 bases match TRBD1. This CDR3 is built from 17 residues. Unmatched junction bases numbered 10, after V lost 2 bases and J lost 2 bases. Germline V gene data show CDR1 as MNHEY and CDR2 as SVGAGI. The CDR3 DNA reads as TGTGCCAGCAGTTACGGTGTCAGGGGGTATAACACAGATACGCAGTATTTT. Amino acid sequence: CASSYGVRGYNTDTQYF.